This T cell receptor beta chain stems from a study of regulatory T cells in long-lasting Graves disease. Study conclusions and caveats: Among persistent patients, a larger number of public clonotypes were shared (around 2,700) than among newly diagnosed patients (under 1,000). The study examined only peripheral blood, not thyroid tissue.

This clonotype has more than one count but fewer than ten. Its antigen is not identified. CDR3 regions were amplified by Arm-PCR using iRepertoire HTBI primers to build TCR beta libraries. TCRdb ran MiXCR on the multiplex PCR reads and lists one entry per CDR3 protein. This sample has around 460,000 distinct CDR3 sequences, with 20% to 25% found just once. Sample time point: persistent/refractory GD, antithyroid drugs over 5 years with positive TRAb. The TCR library used RNA extracted from PBMCs. Patients were enrolled at an endocrinology department in Xi'an, China. This clonotype was sampled from a female donor with Graves disease. Sequences were derived from peripheral blood mononuclear cells (PBMCs), sampled when the disease was refractory, from a patient treated with antithyroid drugs.

In DNA, the CDR3 is TGTGCCAGCAGCTTAGCCGGCCATAATGAAAAACTGTTTTTT. Amino acids: CASSLAGHNEKLFF. The chain links TRBV7-2 to TRBJ1-4; no firm D call. CDR3 length equals 14 residues. CDR1 and CDR2 (germline): SGHTA, FQGNSA. V lost 0 bases to trimming and J lost 4 bases, with 6 bases between them.